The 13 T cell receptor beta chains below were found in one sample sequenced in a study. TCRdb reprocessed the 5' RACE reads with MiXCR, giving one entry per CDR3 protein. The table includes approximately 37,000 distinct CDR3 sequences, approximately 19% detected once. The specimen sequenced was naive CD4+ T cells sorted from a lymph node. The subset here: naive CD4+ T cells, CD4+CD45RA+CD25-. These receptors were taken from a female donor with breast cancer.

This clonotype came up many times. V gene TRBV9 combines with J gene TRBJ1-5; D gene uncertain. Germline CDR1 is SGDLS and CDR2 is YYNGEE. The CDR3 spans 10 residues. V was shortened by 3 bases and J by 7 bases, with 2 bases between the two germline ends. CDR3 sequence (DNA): TGTGCCAGCAGCGCCCAGCCCCAGCATTTT. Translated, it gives CASSAQPQHF.

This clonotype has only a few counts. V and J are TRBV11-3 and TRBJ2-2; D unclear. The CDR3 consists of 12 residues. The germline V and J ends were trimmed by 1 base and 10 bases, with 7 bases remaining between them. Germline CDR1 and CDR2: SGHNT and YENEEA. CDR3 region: CASSLVSEELFF. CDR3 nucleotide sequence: TGTGCCAGCAGCTTAGTGTCGGAGGAGCTGTTTTTT.

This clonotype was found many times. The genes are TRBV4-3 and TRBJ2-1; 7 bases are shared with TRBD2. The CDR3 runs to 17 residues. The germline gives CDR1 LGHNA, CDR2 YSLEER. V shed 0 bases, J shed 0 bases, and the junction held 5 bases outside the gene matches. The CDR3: CASSQERAGRSYNEQFF. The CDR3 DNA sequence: TGCGCCAGCAGCCAAGAACGAGCGGGACGCTCCTACAATGAGCAGTTCTTC.

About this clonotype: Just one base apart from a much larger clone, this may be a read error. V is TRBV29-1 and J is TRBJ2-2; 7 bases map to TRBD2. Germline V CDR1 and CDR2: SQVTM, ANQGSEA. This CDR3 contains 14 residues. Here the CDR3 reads CSAEKGGSTGELFF. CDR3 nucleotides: TGCAGCGCTGAAAAGGGAGGGAGCACCGGGGAGCTGTTTTTT.

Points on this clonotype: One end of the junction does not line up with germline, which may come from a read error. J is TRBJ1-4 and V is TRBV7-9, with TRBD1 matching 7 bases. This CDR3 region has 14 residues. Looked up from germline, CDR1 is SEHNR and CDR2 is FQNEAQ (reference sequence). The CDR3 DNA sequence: TGCGCCAGCAGCTTAGAGCCAGGGGGAAGACGACTGTTTTTT. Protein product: CASSLEPGGRRLFF.

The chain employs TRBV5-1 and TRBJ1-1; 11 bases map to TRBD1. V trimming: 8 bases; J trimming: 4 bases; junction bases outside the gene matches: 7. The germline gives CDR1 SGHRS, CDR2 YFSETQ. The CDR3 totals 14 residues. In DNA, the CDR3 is TGCGCCAGTGGCGGTGGGACAGGGGGCACTGAAGCTTTCTTT. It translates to CASGGGTGGTEAFF.

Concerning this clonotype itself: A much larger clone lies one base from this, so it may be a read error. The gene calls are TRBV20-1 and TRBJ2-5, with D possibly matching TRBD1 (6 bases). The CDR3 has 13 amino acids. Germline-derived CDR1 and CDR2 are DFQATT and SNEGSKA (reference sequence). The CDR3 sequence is CGAVGQSRETQYF. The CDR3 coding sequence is TGCGGTGCTGTTGGACAGAGTAGAGAGACCCAGTACTTC.

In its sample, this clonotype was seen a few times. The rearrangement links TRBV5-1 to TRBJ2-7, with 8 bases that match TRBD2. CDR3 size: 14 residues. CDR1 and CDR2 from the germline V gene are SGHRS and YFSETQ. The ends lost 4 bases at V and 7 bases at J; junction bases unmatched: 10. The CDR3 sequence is CASSDPAGVGEQYF. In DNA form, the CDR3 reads TGCGCCAGCAGCGACCCAGCGGGAGTAGGAGAGCAGTACTTC.

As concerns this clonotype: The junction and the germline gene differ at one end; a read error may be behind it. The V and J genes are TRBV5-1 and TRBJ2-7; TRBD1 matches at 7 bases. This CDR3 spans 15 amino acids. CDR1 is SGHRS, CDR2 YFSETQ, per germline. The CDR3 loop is CASSEDLGQPYGQYF. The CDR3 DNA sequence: TGCGCCAGCAGCGAAGACCTGGGACAGCCCTACGGGCAGTACTTC.

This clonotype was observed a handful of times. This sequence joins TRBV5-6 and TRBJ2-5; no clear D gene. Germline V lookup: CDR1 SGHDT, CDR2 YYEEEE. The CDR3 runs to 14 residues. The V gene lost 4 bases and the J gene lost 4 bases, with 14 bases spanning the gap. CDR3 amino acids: CASSTRAITETQYF. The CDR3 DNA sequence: TGTGCCAGCAGCACCCGGGCTATAACAGAGACCCAGTACTTC.

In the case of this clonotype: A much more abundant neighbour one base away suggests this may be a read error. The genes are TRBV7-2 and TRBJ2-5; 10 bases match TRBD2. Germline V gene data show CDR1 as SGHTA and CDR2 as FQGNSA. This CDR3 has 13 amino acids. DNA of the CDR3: TGTGCCAGCGGCTTAGCGGGGGGAGAGACCCAGTACTTC. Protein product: CASGLAGGETQYF. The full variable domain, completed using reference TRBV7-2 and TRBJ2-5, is GAGVSQSPSNKVTEKGKDVELRCDPISGHTALYWYRQSLGQGLEFLIYFQGNSAPDKSGLPSDRFSAERTGGSVSTLTIQRTQQEDSAVYLCASGLAGGETQYFGPGTRLLVL.

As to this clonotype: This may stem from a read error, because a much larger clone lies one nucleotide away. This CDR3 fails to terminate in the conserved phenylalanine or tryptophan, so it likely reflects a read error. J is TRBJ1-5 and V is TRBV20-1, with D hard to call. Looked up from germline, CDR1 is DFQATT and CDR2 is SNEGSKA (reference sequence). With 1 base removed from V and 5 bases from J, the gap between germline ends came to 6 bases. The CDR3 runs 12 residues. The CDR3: CSARAGDQPQHL. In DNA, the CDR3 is TGCAGTGCTAGAGCAGGCGATCAGCCCCAGCATCTT.

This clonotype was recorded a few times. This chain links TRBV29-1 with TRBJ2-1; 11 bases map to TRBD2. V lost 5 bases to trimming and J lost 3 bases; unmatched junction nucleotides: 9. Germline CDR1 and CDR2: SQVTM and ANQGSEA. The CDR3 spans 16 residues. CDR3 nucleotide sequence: TGCAGCGTTTGGGCTACTAGCGGGAGCCACTACAATGAGCAGTTCTTC. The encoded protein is CSVWATSGSHYNEQFF.